These 21 T cell receptor beta chains share one sample of origin, sequenced in a study of T cells in Graves' hyperthyroidism and ophthalmopathy. TCR beta CDR3 regions were amplified from RNA. The TCR CDR3 first-round RT-PCR relied on the HTBI primer set. TCRdb re-called the multiplex PCR reads with MiXCR, one entry per CDR3 protein. Of over 120,000 distinct CDR3 sequences detected, less than 25% appear once; the ten largest clones hold more than 60%. Sequencing was performed on blood. The origin of the receptors is a woman in her forties or fifties with Graves' hyperthyroidism that later progressed to Graves' ophthalmopathy.

Many counts were recorded for this clonotype. This chain uses TRBV2 with TRBJ1-5, with D possibly matching TRBD1 (5 bases). Germline CDR1 and CDR2: SNHLY and FYNNEI. The CDR3 runs to 15 residues. Trimming shortened V by 7 bases and J by 2 bases, and 15 bases separated the two germline ends. CDR3 loop: CASTTGTDGNQPQHF. The CDR3 DNA sequence: TGTGCCAGCACCACGGGGACGGACGGCAATCAGCCCCAGCATTTT. The full variable domain, rest sourced from reference TRBV2 and TRBJ1-5, is EPEVTQTPSHQVTQMGQEVILRCVPISNHLYFYWYRQILGQKVEFLVSFYNNEISEKSEIFDDQFSVERPDGSNFTLKIRSTKLEDSAMYFCASTTGTDGNQPQHFGDGTRLSIL.

The rearrangement joins TRBV20-1 to TRBJ2-1; 12 bases are shared with TRBD2. The J segment lost 8 bases and the V segment lost 4 bases, leaving 12 bases of the junction unmatched. This CDR3 spans 16 amino acids. CDR1 and CDR2 (germline): DFQATT, SNEGSKA (reference sequence). DNA of the CDR3: TGCAGTGCTAACATTGAGGGACTAGCGGGTTTTGATGAGCAGTTCTTC. It is translated as CSANIEGLAGFDEQFF.

The V and J genes are TRBV5-6 and TRBJ1-1; D is unresolved. The ends were cut back, 4 bases at V and 5 bases at J, with 18 bases in the middle. Germline CDR1 reads SGHDT; CDR2 reads YYEEEE. There are 15 residues in the CDR3. The CDR3 region has the DNA TGTGCCAGCAGCGCACCCCTGAGAGGAGGTACTGAAGCTTTCTTT. Translating gives CASSAPLRGGTEAFF.

Many counts were recorded for this clonotype. This chain connects TRBV2 to TRBJ1-6; the match to TRBD1 covers 8 bases. Germline assignment: CDR1 SNHLY and CDR2 FYNNEI. The J segment lost 7 bases and the V segment lost 11 bases, leaving 4 bases of the junction unmatched. The CDR3 contains 12 residues. The CDR3 DNA follows: TGTGCCGGAACAGGGGGAAATTCACCCCTCCACTTT. As protein: CAGTGGNSPLHF.

This clonotype was found a few times. The chain is built from TRBV20-1 and TRBJ2-6, with 9 bases identical to TRBD2. Germline CDR1 reads DFQATT; CDR2 reads SNEGSKA (reference sequence). The CDR3 totals 17 residues. With V trimmed by 5 bases and J by 2 bases, 10 bases remained unmatched. The CDR3 DNA sequence: TGCAGTGCTGAGGGGTTAGCGGGAGATACTGGGGCCAACGTCCTGACTTTC. This gives the protein CSAEGLAGDTGANVLTF.

This clonotype was detected ten times or more. The rearrangement links TRBV12-3 or TRBV12-4 to TRBJ2-5, with D unresolved. Deletions cut 3 bases from V and 5 bases from J, with 13 bases between. The CDR3 has 14 amino acids. The CDR3 region is CASSLAGAEETQYF. The CDR3 DNA reads as TGTGCCAGCAGTTTGGCAGGCGCAGAGGAGACCCAGTACTTC.

The V and J genes are TRBV29-1 and TRBJ2-7; 8 bases match TRBD1. The V gene end was trimmed by 1 base and the J gene end by 3 bases; junction bases not matched to a gene: 8. The germline V gene has CDR1 SQVTM and CDR2 ANQGSEA. The CDR3 has 15 amino acids. The CDR3 bases are TGCAGCGTTGAAGGTGGGACAGGAACCTACTACGAGCAGTACTTC. Amino acid sequence: CSVEGGTGTYYEQYF.

DNA of the CDR3: TGTGCCACCAGTGAAGGGCTCAGCGAGCAGTACTTC. Translated, it gives CATSEGLSEQYF. V gene TRBV24-1 combines with J gene TRBJ2-7; D not resolved. The V and J ends lost 4 bases and 6 bases respectively, with 9 bases between them. Germline-derived CDR1 and CDR2 are KGHDR and SFDVKD. The length of the CDR3 is 12 residues.

This clonotype showed up many times. CDR3 nucleotide sequence: TGTGCCAGCAGCTTAGGGTCTAGCTTCGATGAGCAGTTCTTC. Protein sequence: CASSLGSSFDEQFF. The V gene is TRBV11-3, the J gene TRBJ2-1, with D maybe TRBD2 (5 bases). Trimming removed 1 base at V and 8 bases at J, with 12 bases between. Germline V gene data show CDR1 as SGHNT and CDR2 as YENEEA. There are 14 residues in the CDR3.

The chain combines TRBV27 with TRBJ1-5; no clear D gene. Between the trimmed V and J ends, which lost 5 bases and 0 bases, there was a span of 20 bases. The germline V gene has CDR1 MNHEY and CDR2 SMNVEV (reference sequence). The length of the CDR3 is 18 residues. The CDR3, as DNA: TGTGCCAGCAGTCTACAGAATAATCTTCCAAATAGCAATCAGCCCCAGCATTTT. The encoded protein is CASSLQNNLPNSNQPQHF.

The chain employs TRBV28 and TRBJ2-1, with 7 bases that match TRBD2. CDR3 size: 16 residues. The V segment lost 5 bases and the J segment 2 bases; nucleotides outside the gene matches: 9. The germline gives CDR1 MDHEN, CDR2 SYDVKM. The chain's CDR3 is CASSPRGRDAYNEQFF. CDR3 bases: TGTGCCAGCAGTCCCCGAGGGAGGGATGCCTACAATGAGCAGTTCTTC.

The sample holds many counts of this clonotype. This rearrangement joins TRBV20-1 to TRBJ1-5, with D unresolved. The ends were cut back, 1 base at V and 0 bases at J, with 7 bases in the middle. Germline V lookup: CDR1 DFQATT, CDR2 SNEGSKA (reference sequence). The CDR3 is made up of 14 amino acids. CDR3 in amino acids: CSARVANSNQPQHF. CDR3 sequence (DNA): TGCAGTGCTAGAGTGGCAAATAGCAATCAGCCCCAGCATTTT.

This clonotype was seen ten or more times. This chain connects TRBV24-1 to TRBJ2-1; 11 nucleotides align to TRBD2. The J segment lost 6 bases and the V segment lost 1 base, leaving 1 base of the junction unmatched. Germline-derived CDR1 and CDR2 are KGHDR and SFDVKD. There are 15 residues in the CDR3. The DNA for the CDR3 is TGTGCCACCAGTGATTTCGGGACTAGCGGCAATGAGCAGTTCTTC. Translated: CATSDFGTSGNEQFF.

This clonotype was counted between two and nine times. The chain uses TRBV9 and TRBJ2-2; D is unclear. CDR3 length: 14 amino acids. V dropped 4 bases and J dropped 6 bases, with 13 bases sitting between them. Germline CDR1 SGDLS, CDR2 YYNGEE. CDR3 sequence (DNA): TGTGCCAGCAGCCCCAAAGTTAGCTCCGGGGAGCTGTTTTTT. Residues: CASSPKVSSGELFF.

There are many counts of this clonotype. The V gene is TRBV28, the J gene TRBJ1-6, with D possibly TRBD1 on 5 matching bases. From germline, CDR1 is MDHEN and CDR2 SYDVKM. This CDR3 spans 14 amino acids. Trimming shortened V by 2 bases and J by 11 bases, and 13 bases separated the two germline ends. CDR3 DNA: TGTGCCAGCAGTTTAACGGGGACGGTAACACCCCTCCACTTT. As protein: CASSLTGTVTPLHF. Combining the CDR3 with reference TRBV28 and TRBJ1-6 gives the whole variable domain DVKVTQSSRYLVKRTGEKVFLECVQDMDHENMFWYRQDPGLGLRLIYFSYDVKMKEKGDIPEGYSVSREKKERFSLILESASTNQTSMYLCASSLTGTVTPLHFGNGTRLTVT.

This clonotype came up many times. This chain connects TRBV2 to TRBJ1-2; 9 bases agree with TRBD1. The CDR3 length is 14 residues. Per germline, CDR1 SNHLY and CDR2 FYNNEI. With 6 bases clipped from V and 4 bases from J, the junction kept 6 bases outside the gene matches. As DNA, the CDR3 is TGTGCCAGCAGACCGGACAGGGGACCCTATGGCTACACCTTC. It specifies CASRPDRGPYGYTF.

For the CDR3, the DNA is TGTGCCAGCAGTTCCCGGGTTTCGGGCACTGAAGCTTTCTTT. It specifies CASSSRVSGTEAFF. The rearrangement joins TRBV6-1 to TRBJ1-1, with D hard to call. With 5 bases removed from V and 4 bases from J, the gap between germline ends came to 14 bases. The CDR3 length is 14 residues. CDR1 is MNHNS, CDR2 SASEGT, per germline.

This clonotype was seen many times. The rearrangement joins TRBV27 to TRBJ1-1; TRBD1 might be the D (6 bases). This CDR3 region has 15 residues. Germline V gene sequence: CDR1 MNHEY, CDR2 SMNVEV (reference sequence). With 0 bases removed from V and 3 bases from J, the gap between germline ends came to 11 bases. CDR3 loop: CASSLSYRVYTEAFF. The CDR3 DNA follows: TGTGCCAGCAGTTTATCGTACAGGGTCTACACTGAAGCTTTCTTT.

This clonotype appeared many times. This rearrangement joins TRBV6-1 to TRBJ1-5, with D possibly TRBD1 on 6 matching bases. Trimming left V 6 bases short and J 5 bases short, with 14 bases between. The V gene's germline CDR1 is MNHNS and CDR2 SASEGT. CDR3 length: 14 amino acids. CDR3 region: CASSPDSSYQPQHF. In nucleotides, the CDR3 is TGTGCCAGCAGCCCGGACAGTTCTTATCAGCCCCAGCATTTT.

The chain joins TRBV6-1 to TRBJ2-5; 7 positions match TRBD2. V was pared by 5 bases and J by 9 bases, with 9 bases of the junction left unmatched. The CDR3 has 13 amino acids. The V gene's germline CDR1 is MNHNS and CDR2 SASEGT. The CDR3 spells CASSRTRSSAQYF. In DNA form, the CDR3 reads TGTGCCAGCAGTAGGACTAGATCCAGCGCCCAGTACTTC.

Many counts were recorded for this clonotype. A junction boundary mismatches the germline segment, possibly from a read error. The rearrangement uses TRBV28 and TRBJ2-3; D is uncertain. The CDR3 length is 12 residues. CDR1 is MDHEN and CDR2 is SYDVKM in the germline V gene. CDR3 sequence: CASSLLTDAQYF. The CDR3 bases are TGTGCCAGCAGTCTACTCACAGATGCGCAGTATTTT.